This TCR beta chain is drawn from a study of response to subunit inactivated influenza vaccine. A word on this clonotype: Its antigen is unidentified.

Notes on the study in general: Few new T cells, the authors suggested, are recruited by each seasonal influenza vaccination.

TCRdb reprocessed the RT-PCR reads with MiXCR, giving one entry per CDR3 protein. The repertoire holds around 790,000 distinct CDR3 sequences, with about 20% as singletons. The CDR3 loop spans 11 amino acids. With 6 bases removed from V and 3 bases from J, the gap between germline ends came to 5 bases. CDR1 and CDR2 from the germline V gene are MNHEY and SMNVEV (reference sequence). The sample was PBMCs from blood, taken 4 to 6 days after vaccination. This clonotype originated in a man between 45 and 60 years old who received an inactivated influenza vaccine. This chain links TRBV27 with TRBJ2-5; no definite D call. This CDR3 is CASRNEETQYF. The CDR3 DNA is TGTGCCAGCAGGAATGAAGAGACCCAGTACTTC.